The rows below give T cell receptor beta chains drawn from one sample of a study of CD8 T cells in Susac syndrome. TCRdb fed the immunoSEQ multiplex PCR reads into MiXCR, producing one record per CDR3 protein. Of roughly 60,000 distinct CDR3 sequences in the sample, more than 90% were seen once. What was sequenced was CD8+ T cells from PBMCs. All receptors come from a human donor in good health. The CDR3 runs from the conserved cysteine through the conserved F or W. Each record gives: D gene, V gene, CDR3 length, J gene, CDR3 protein. The D gene is left open where the match is weak.

d_call: -
v_call: TRBV7-9
cdr3_length: 15
j_call: TRBJ1-5
cdr3_aa: CASSSTRTGNQPQHF

d_call: -
v_call: TRBV27
cdr3_length: 14
j_call: TRBJ2-5
cdr3_aa: CASSVRQFQETQYF

d_call: TRBD2
v_call: TRBV28
cdr3_length: 14
j_call: TRBJ2-5
cdr3_aa: CASSFLAGLETQYF

d_call: -
v_call: TRBV20-1
cdr3_length: 14
j_call: TRBJ1-5
cdr3_aa: CSARVPDSYQPQHF

d_call: -
v_call: TRBV7-9
cdr3_length: 13
j_call: TRBJ1-1
cdr3_aa: CATSILGRTEAFF

d_call: TRBD1
v_call: TRBV7-9
cdr3_length: 13
j_call: TRBJ2-2
cdr3_aa: CASSVTGSGELFF

d_call: -
v_call: TRBV27
cdr3_length: 14
j_call: TRBJ2-2
cdr3_aa: CASSSTTGHGELFF

d_call: -
v_call: TRBV29-1
cdr3_length: 14
j_call: TRBJ2-7
cdr3_aa: CSAVTGARSYEQYF

d_call: -
v_call: TRBV27
cdr3_length: 14
j_call: TRBJ1-4
cdr3_aa: CASSFGGHDGKLFF

d_call: TRBD2
v_call: TRBV3-1
cdr3_length: 17
j_call: TRBJ2-3
cdr3_aa: CASSQDQVELAADTQYF

d_call: TRBD1
v_call: TRBV9
cdr3_length: 15
j_call: TRBJ1-6
cdr3_aa: CASSPRTGSNSPLHF

d_call: -
v_call: TRBV9
cdr3_length: 14
j_call: TRBJ2-5
cdr3_aa: CASSTAGTQETQYF

d_call: -
v_call: TRBV11-1
cdr3_length: 15
j_call: TRBJ1-2
cdr3_aa: CASSPAPRSDYGYTF

d_call: -
v_call: TRBV28
cdr3_length: 16
j_call: TRBJ1-4
cdr3_aa: CASSSPLEATNEKLFF

d_call: -
v_call: TRBV7-9
cdr3_length: 15
j_call: TRBJ1-4
cdr3_aa: CASRHPWGANEKLFF

d_call: -
v_call: TRBV19
cdr3_length: 13
j_call: TRBJ2-7
cdr3_aa: CASSPGADYEQYF

d_call: TRBD2
v_call: TRBV2
cdr3_length: 14
j_call: TRBJ2-5
cdr3_aa: CASSGPSGGETQYF

d_call: TRBD1
v_call: TRBV20-1
cdr3_length: 15
j_call: TRBJ2-3
cdr3_aa: CSARVQGDGTDTQYF

d_call: -
v_call: TRBV28
cdr3_length: 19
j_call: TRBJ2-7
cdr3_aa: CASSLSAWDTTEDWYEQYF

d_call: TRBD1
v_call: TRBV7-9
cdr3_length: 16
j_call: TRBJ1-3
cdr3_aa: CASSLDRTISGNTIYF

d_call: -
v_call: TRBV5-1
cdr3_length: 16
j_call: TRBJ2-5
cdr3_aa: CASSWPREKYQETQYF

d_call: -
v_call: TRBV11-2
cdr3_length: 15
j_call: TRBJ2-1
cdr3_aa: CASSSREGSYNEQFF